This TCR beta chain was identified during a study of siplizumab effects on memory and regulatory T cells. The method was immunoSEQ multiplex PCR; TCRdb's version includes in-frame clones alone and lacks a portion of them. Of 85,000 to 130,000 clones in the sample, over 90% were seen once. Germline lookup yields CDR1 SGHRS and CDR2 YFSETQ. V lost 5 bases and J lost 7, with 21 bases in between. There are 15 residues in the CDR3. The source of this sequence is a human donor in good health. The sequenced material came from Tregs sorted from blood. The V gene is TRBV5-1, the J gene TRBJ1-1, with a weak D call TRBD1 (6 bases). The CDR3 nucleotides are TGCGCCAGCAGTCGACGCGAAGTACAGGGTGGTGAAGCTTTCTTT. It translates to CASSRREVQGGEAFF.